The entry below gives a single T cell receptor beta chain sequence along with its context. Its matching antigen is unknown. The data were obtained in a study of regulatory and conventional T cells in RAG deficiency. Study results and caveats: Omenn patients showed >75% Treg-Tconv overlap and shorter CDR3 lengths. Control T-cell subsets had markedly higher Shannon entropy and lower Simpson indices than RAG-deficient patients.

RAG-deficient patients with SCID, Omenn syndrome, or combined immunodeficiency. Some clones are missing from TCRdb's copy, which holds only in-frame ones; the method was immunoSEQ multiplex PCR. The sample includes about 6,100 clones, roughly 90% of them seen just once. The V gene end was trimmed by 5 bases and the J gene end by 5 bases; junction bases not matched to a gene: 5. This CDR3 comprises 15 residues. Per the germline V gene, CDR1 is SGHTA and CDR2 is FQGNSA. The sequencing sample was made of CD8+ T cells sorted from blood. This sequence originates from a human donor with RAG deficiency presenting as severe combined immunodeficiency. V is TRBV7-2 and J is TRBJ2-7, with 14 bases lining up with TRBD2. This CDR3 is CASSQTSGRADEQYF. DNA of the CDR3: TGTGCCAGCAGCCAGACTAGCGGGAGGGCCGACGAGCAGTACTTC.